Below, 9 T cell receptor beta chains from the same sample are listed, as sequenced in a study of blood T cell repertoires in COVID-19. Method: immunoSEQ multiplex PCR; TCRdb's copy keeps in-frame clones and lacks some. The sample consists of 150,000 to 200,000 clones, more than 80% of them appearing once. Sequenced material: peripheral blood. These receptors were taken from a woman in her 40s with COVID-19, enrolled during active disease.

This clone was seen a few times. V gene TRBV13 combines with J gene TRBJ2-2; 8 bases line up with TRBD2. With 5 bases clipped from V and 1 base from J, the junction kept 6 bases outside the gene matches. From germline, CDR1 is PRHDT and CDR2 FYEKMQ (reference sequence). This CDR3 has 16 residues. This chain's CDR3 is CASSPPGTRNTGELFF. The CDR3 region has the DNA TGTGCCAGCAGCCCTCCCGGGACTAGGAACACCGGGGAGCTGTTTTTT.

The V gene is TRBV3-1 (or the pseudogene TRBV3-2), the J gene TRBJ2-5; D might be TRBD1 (5 bases). Germline values: CDR1 LGHDT, CDR2 YNNKEL (reference sequence). The CDR3 is made up of 15 amino acids. Deletions cut 4 bases from V and 1 base from J, with 13 bases between. The CDR3 bases are TGTGCCAGCAGCCCGATTAGGGGTACCCAAGAGACCCAGTACTTC. This gives the protein CASSPIRGTQETQYF.

This clone was seen a few times. The chain joins TRBV19 to TRBJ2-1; D may be TRBD2 (5 bases). V lost 4 bases and J 6 bases, leaving 16 bases between the germline ends. Germline V gives CDR1 LNHDA, CDR2 SQIVND (reference sequence). The CDR3 loop spans 15 amino acids. The CDR3 spells CASSKGISAANEQFF. The DNA of the CDR3 is TGTGCCAGTAGTAAAGGGATTTCAGCGGCCAATGAGCAGTTCTTC.

The rearrangement joins TRBV4-2 to TRBJ1-5; 8 nucleotides agree with TRBD1. Germline CDR1 is LGHNA and CDR2 is YNFKEQ. The CDR3 has 16 amino acids. The ends lost 4 bases at V and 3 bases at J; junction bases unmatched: 8. The CDR3 DNA reads TGTGCCAGCAGCCTCACGACAGGGGAGGCCAATCAGCCCCAGCATTTT. Its protein product is CASSLTTGEANQPQHF.

A remark on this clone: A junction end diverges from the germline sequence, so it may reflect a read error. This chain joins TRBV5-1 and TRBJ2-7; 13 positions agree with TRBD2. The CDR3 totals 16 residues. Germline V gene data show CDR1 as SGHRS and CDR2 as YFSETQ. CDR3 sequence reads: CASSLGTSGSSFEQYF. The CDR3, as DNA: TGCGCCAGCAGCTTGGGGACTAGCGGGAGTTCCTTCGAGCAGTACTTC.

The J gene is TRBJ2-3, the V gene TRBV5-5, with D perhaps matching TRBD1 (7 bases). Trimming pared 3 bases from V and 6 bases from J, leaving 17 bases between. Germline V gene sequence: CDR1 SGHKS, CDR2 YYEKEE (reference sequence). This CDR3 has 15 residues. CDR3 region: CASSWTTTGLDTQYF. As DNA, the CDR3 is TGTGCCAGCAGCTGGACTACGACAGGGTTGGATACGCAGTATTTT.

The chain carries TRBV2 and TRBJ2-5; 8 bases are a match to TRBD1. Germline values: CDR1 SNHLY, CDR2 FYNNEI. J gave up 4 bases and V 6 bases, and 10 bases lay outside the gene matches. The CDR3 is 15 residues long. The CDR3 region is CASSEGQVGRETQYF. The CDR3, as DNA: TGTGCCAGCAGCGAGGGACAGGTCGGGAGAGAGACCCAGTACTTC.

The V gene is TRBV24-1, the J gene TRBJ2-7, with a possible D match to TRBD2 (6 bases). The V and J ends lost 0 bases and 5 bases respectively, with 7 bases between them. The CDR3 sequence is 13 residues long. CDR1 and CDR2 from the germline V gene are KGHDR and SFDVKD. The CDR3 nucleotides are TGTGCCACCAGTGATTTGTGGGGGGACGAGCAGTACTTC. This translates into CATSDLWGDEQYF.

V usage is TRBV3-1 (or the pseudogene TRBV3-2) and J usage is TRBJ2-1; TRBD2 matches at 8 bases. With V trimmed by 0 bases and J by 4 bases, 2 bases remained unmatched. Per the germline V gene, CDR1 is LGHDT and CDR2 is YNNKEL (reference sequence). The CDR3 has 15 amino acids. Written as DNA, the CDR3 is TGTGCCAGCAGCCAAGAAGCGGGAGTATACAATGAGCAGTTCTTC. Its translation: CASSQEAGVYNEQFF.